This TCR beta chain comes out of a study of T-cell reconstitution after alpha-beta-depleted transplantation in children. General observations from the study: At day 60, the high TCRbeta diversity found in some patients originated from recipient T cells and thymic progenitors that had survived. About two months after transplant, alpha-beta T cells reportedly came from several hundred expanded graft clones. Among T cells one year after transplant, newly produced cells accounted for most counts and diversity.

This clonotype was counted between two and nine times. The antigen is not known. Looked up from germline, CDR1 is KGHSH and CDR2 is LQKENI. This CDR3 has 15 residues. Trimming cost V 2 bases and J 6 bases, with 14 bases left between them. Unique molecular identifiers were used to barcode this TCRbeta library. TCRdb re-analysed the PCR reads in MiXCR, keeping a single row per CDR3 protein. Of 500,000 to 600,000 distinct CDR3 sequences listed, roughly 30% are singletons. The material sequenced was PBMCs, taken before TCRalphabeta/CD19-depleted stem cell transplant. The chain has TRBV18 and TRBJ1-5; a weak D match, TRBD1 (5 bases). The sequence came from a boy under three years old with Wiskott-Aldrich syndrome, due to receive a stem cell transplant. As DNA, the CDR3 is TGTGCCAGCTCACCAGGGGTGGGGGTTGTTCAGCCCCAGCATTTT. It specifies CASSPGVGVVQPQHF.